This T cell receptor (beta chain) was found in a study of shared T cell receptors in the human thymus (dated by TCRdb to the early 2020s). Study-wide context: The study examined how self-reactive, shared T-cell receptor alpha chains are generated in the human thymus.

V gives up 5 bases and J gives up 10 bases, and the segment between their germline ends measures 9 bases. The CDR3 contains 11 residues, cysteine and phenylalanine counted. The only DNA kept is the CDR3, 33 bases in frame from the first base. For CDR1 and CDR2, the germline V gene lists SGDLS and YYNGEE. As concerns this clone: Which antigen it targets is not known. Per-base qualities were not stored, and no clone one base away is much larger.

Preparation of the library involved the immunoSEQ multiplex PCR assay. TCRdb mirrors the immuneACCESS table, restricted to in-frame sequences. Some clones are absent from its copies; in checked studies, under half trace to an unresolved V gene, and the reason for the others is unknown. Within this sample are more than 550,000 clones, with about 90% of them counted one time only. The ten largest clones capture approximately 0.0097% of the sample. This same sample was also taken into another study, of human thymus T cells. The second investigation adds: Immunologically healthy infants undergoing open corrective cardiac surgery for congenital heart defects in Finland were used as donors. Thymus tissue was obtained as surgical resects removed during corrective cardiac surgery. Both the thymic and the peripheral blood repertoires appeared to show biased V and J gene segment usage. According to the related research, thymic TCR repertoires were highly overlapping among unrelated individuals. The study described the TCR alpha and beta repertoires in about eight infant thymus samples and a few matching peripheral blood samples. The infant donors were about 7 to 250 days old, and the cohort included five or six males and a couple of females. After being mechanically released from the tissue, thymocytes were kept at -70 degrees C in pellets of about 8.5-32 million cells. A QIAsymphony instrument was used to extract genomic DNA from the frozen cell pellets. TCRB and TCRAD loci were amplified from a standardized quantity of quality-controlled genomic DNA using the immunoSEQ multiplex PCR assay. Amplicons spanned the V(D)J region at a length sufficient to cover the CDR3 and identify V and J genes. The commercial immunoSEQ service was used to sequence amplicons on an Illumina platform. Primer bias and sequencing errors were corrected as previously described, and TCRAD and TCRB were defined on the basis of the IMGT database. Repertoires were analysed with immunoSEQ Analyzer 3.0 and VDJTools, covering basic statistics, V/J segment usage, diversity estimates, rarefaction and pairwise overlap. Chao1, ChaoE, Efron-Thisted, Shannon and inverse Simpson indices were used to estimate diversity, which was also estimated on datasets down-sampled to the smallest sample. Repertoire overlap used strict matching of CDR3 nucleotide sequence, V gene and J gene, with Jaccard-based multidimensional scaling clustering. On average, thymus samples yielded about 730,000 unique TCRB clonotypes, whereas blood samples yielded about 84,000.

What was sequenced was thymocytes. The chain is assembled from TRBV9 and TRBJ1-4, with TRBD1 perhaps the D gene, on 5 matching bases. This receptor was taken from a boy in the first two years of life with a congenital heart defect. Donor details come from another sample of the same person, matched by shared clones. The base sequence is TGTGCCAGCAGTCCCGGGGGAAAACTGTTTTTT. This yields the protein CASSPGGKLFF.